This T cell receptor beta chain derives from a study of cytomegalovirus exposure and HLA in healthy donors. Amplification used 60 Vbeta primers and 13 Jbeta primers. TCRdb's table, derived via immunoSEQ multiplex PCR, lists solely in-frame clones and lacks some. The repertoire holds 240,000 or so clones, with around 80% as singletons. Of note for this clone: Its target is unknown.

Study-wide results and caveats: A prior analysis recorded that most TCR beta V segments were productive about 90% or about 30% of the time.

Trimming pared 4 bases from V and 4 bases from J, leaving 13 bases between. Germline CDR1 reads SGDLS; CDR2 reads YYNGEE. The CDR3 runs to 14 residues. The sequenced material came from PBMCs. The chain employs TRBV9 and TRBJ2-3; D perhaps matches TRBD2 (6 bases). The sequence was collected from a woman aged 55-75 years in good health and CMV-seropositive. This CDR3 is CASSLADYSDTQYF. DNA for the CDR3: TGTGCCAGCAGCCTCGCGGACTATTCAGATACGCAGTATTTT.